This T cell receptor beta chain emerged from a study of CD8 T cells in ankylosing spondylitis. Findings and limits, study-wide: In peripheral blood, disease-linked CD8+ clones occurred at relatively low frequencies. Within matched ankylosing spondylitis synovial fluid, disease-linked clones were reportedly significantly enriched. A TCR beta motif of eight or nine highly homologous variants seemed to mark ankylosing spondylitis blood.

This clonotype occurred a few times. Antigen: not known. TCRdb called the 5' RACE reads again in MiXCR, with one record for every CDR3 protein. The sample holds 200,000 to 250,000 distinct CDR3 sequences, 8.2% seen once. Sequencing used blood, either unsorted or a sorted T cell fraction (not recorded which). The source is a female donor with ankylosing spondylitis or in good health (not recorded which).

The chain's CDR3 is CASRPHGQNEQFF. In nucleotides, the CDR3 is TGTGCCAGCAGACCCCACGGACAGAATGAGCAGTTCTTC. The rearrangement links TRBV28 to TRBJ2-1; the D gene is possibly TRBD1 (6 bases). This CDR3 spans 13 amino acids. The V gene's germline CDR1 is MDHEN and CDR2 SYDVKM. Deletions cut 6 bases from V and 7 bases from J, with 13 bases between.